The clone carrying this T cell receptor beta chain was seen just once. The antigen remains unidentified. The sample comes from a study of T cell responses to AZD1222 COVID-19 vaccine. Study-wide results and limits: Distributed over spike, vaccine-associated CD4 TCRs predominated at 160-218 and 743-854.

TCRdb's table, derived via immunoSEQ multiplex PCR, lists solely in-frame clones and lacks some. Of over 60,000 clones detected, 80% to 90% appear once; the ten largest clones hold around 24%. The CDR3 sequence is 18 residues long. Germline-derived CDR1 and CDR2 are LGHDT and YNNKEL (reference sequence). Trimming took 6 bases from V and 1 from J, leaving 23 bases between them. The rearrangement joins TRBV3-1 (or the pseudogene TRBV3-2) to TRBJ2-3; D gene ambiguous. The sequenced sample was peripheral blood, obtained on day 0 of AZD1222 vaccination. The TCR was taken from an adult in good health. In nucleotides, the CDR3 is TGTGCCAGCAGTCAGATGGTAGACCTCGAGGCGGGCACAGATACGCAGTATTTT. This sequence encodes CASSQMVDLEAGTDTQYF.